These 9 T cell receptor beta chains were sequenced from one sample in a study of T-cell memory formation after mild COVID-19. In TCRdb, the 5' RACE reads were re-called with MiXCR into one record per CDR3 protein. The table has 200,000 to 250,000 distinct CDR3 sequences, over 15% seen once. Sequencing was performed on PBMCs or a T cell subset sorted from them (not recorded which). These receptor sequences come from a man aged 18 to 30 who had mild COVID-19 (a few samples of this study predate the infection). Cell type and time point are not known.

The CDR3 here is CASRKTSGATEAFF. CDR3 coding DNA: TGTGCCAGTAGAAAAACTTCAGGGGCGACTGAAGCTTTCTTT. This chain connects TRBV19 to TRBJ1-1, with D tentatively TRBD1 (6 bases). V shed 6 bases and J shed 5 bases, with 16 bases lying between them. The CDR3 contains 14 residues. Germline CDR1 reads LNHDA; CDR2 reads SQIVND (reference sequence).

This clonotype was seen at least ten times. CDR3 sequence reads: CATSSIRQGPQETQYF. The CDR3 bases are TGTGCCACCAGCTCAATTCGACAGGGGCCTCAAGAGACCCAGTACTTC. The V and J genes are TRBV15 and TRBJ2-5, with 8 bases fitting TRBD1. The length of the CDR3 is 16 residues. The V segment lost 5 bases and the J segment 2 bases; nucleotides outside the gene matches: 10. The germline V gene has CDR1 LNHNV and CDR2 YYDKDF (reference sequence).

This chain uses TRBV9 with TRBJ2-1; TRBD1 matches 10 bases. Germline assignment: CDR1 SGDLS and CDR2 YYNGEE. Trimming at V came to 1 base and at J to 13 bases, leaving 5 bases not matched to a gene. The CDR3 has 13 residues. DNA of the CDR3: TGTGCCAGCAGCGTACGAGACAGGGGGCTACAGTTCTTC. Translated, it gives CASSVRDRGLQFF. Filled out from reference TRBV9 and TRBJ2-1, the complete variable domain reads DSGVTQTPKHLITATGQRVTLRCSPRSGDLSVYWYQQSLDQGLQFLIQYYNGEERAKGNILERFSAQQFPDLHSELNLSSLELGDSALYFCASSVRDRGLQFFGPGTRLTVL.

The chain employs TRBV7-3 and TRBJ1-6, with TRBD1 matching 8 bases. The CDR3 has 15 residues. V lost 0 bases and J lost 10; bases outside the gene matches: 5. Germline CDR1 SGHTA, CDR2 FQGTGA. DNA of the CDR3: TGTGCCAGCAGCTTAACGGACAGGGAAGAATCACCCCTCCACTTT. Translating it yields CASSLTDREESPLHF.

The rearrangement joins TRBV7-6 to TRBJ2-5; 7 positions match TRBD1. CDR1 is SGHVS, CDR2 FNYEAQ, per germline. Germline trimming cut 3 bases from V and 1 base from J; bases unmatched to any gene: 8. The CDR3 has 16 residues. The CDR3 spells CASSFGQVKLQETQYF. For the CDR3, the DNA is TGTGCCAGCAGCTTCGGACAGGTTAAACTCCAAGAGACCCAGTACTTC.

The CDR3 sequence: CASSLRSGNTIYF. CDR3 DNA: TGTGCCAGCAGCCTTCGGTCTGGAAACACCATATATTTT. The chain joins TRBV3-1 to TRBJ1-3; D ambiguous. Per germline, CDR1 LGHDT and CDR2 YNNKEL (reference sequence). The V end lost 4 bases, the J end lost 1 base, and 5 bases lay between the germline ends. The CDR3 has 13 amino acids.

The genes are TRBV4-3 and TRBJ1-1; D is possibly TRBD1 (6 bases). Germline CDR1 LGHNA, CDR2 YSLEER. The V and J ends lost 5 bases and 6 bases respectively, with 16 bases between them. This CDR3 comprises 14 residues. CDR3 sequence reads: CASSLRGVSAEAFF. The CDR3 coding sequence is TGCGCCAGCAGCTTGAGGGGGGTGAGCGCTGAAGCTTTCTTT.

This clonotype was detected a few times. This chain joins TRBV5-1 and TRBJ2-1, with TRBD2 matching over 7 bases. The CDR3 totals 11 residues. Germline V gives CDR1 SGHRS, CDR2 YFSETQ. V trimming: 7 bases; J trimming: 9 bases; junction bases outside the gene matches: 4. This CDR3 is CASGRGGEQFF. The DNA of the CDR3 is TGCGCCAGCGGTCGCGGGGGTGAGCAGTTCTTC.

This clonotype was seen only a few times. V and J are TRBV12-3 or TRBV12-4 and TRBJ2-7; tentatively, D is TRBD1 (5 bases). CDR3 size: 12 residues. The V and J ends lost 2 bases and 6 bases respectively, with 8 bases between them. This CDR3 is CASSLQGSEQYV. CDR3 sequence (DNA): TGTGCCAGCAGTTTACAGGGAAGCGAGCAGTACGTC.